The 28 T cell receptor beta chains below come from one sample, sequenced in a study of T cell responses to AZD1222 COVID-19 vaccine. Some clones are missing from TCRdb's copy, which holds only in-frame ones; the method was immunoSEQ multiplex PCR. The data show about 120,000 clones, 85% to 90% seen once. Source: peripheral blood, taken 28 days after the second AZD1222 dose. The source of these receptors is an adult who received the AZD1222 COVID-19 vaccine.

The chain has TRBV6-5 and TRBJ1-2; D possibly corresponds to TRBD1 (5 bases). Between the trimmed V and J ends, which lost 7 bases and 2 bases, there was a span of 11 bases. CDR1 is MNHEY, CDR2 SVGAGI, per germline. The CDR3 is 13 residues long. This chain's CDR3 is CASKKNRNYGYTF. The CDR3 nucleotides are TGTGCCAGCAAAAAGAACAGGAACTATGGCTACACCTTC.

This clone was seen once. The chain is built from TRBV18 and TRBJ1-5; D gene uncertain. CDR1 is KGHSH and CDR2 is LQKENI in the germline V gene. V lost 6 bases, J lost 4 bases, and 16 bases lay in between. The CDR3 has 15 amino acids. CDR3 protein: CASSGASGLNQPQHF. The DNA of the CDR3 is TGTGCCAGCTCCGGCGCCTCGGGCTTAAATCAGCCCCAGCATTTT.

This chain uses TRBV5-8 with TRBJ2-3; D possibly corresponds to TRBD2 (5 bases). CDR3 length: 14 amino acids. V was clipped by 4 bases and J by 3 bases, with 12 bases between them. The V gene's germline CDR1 is SGHTS and CDR2 YDEGEE. CDR3 in amino acids: CASSAGGWTDTQYF. CDR3 coding DNA: TGTGCCAGCAGCGCGGGCGGGTGGACAGATACGCAGTATTTT. Looking up the rest from reference TRBV5-8 and TRBJ2-3 gives the full variable domain: EAGVTQSPTHLIKTRGQQATLRCSPISGHTSVYWYQQALGLGLQFLLWYDEGEERNRGNFPPRFSGRQFPNYSSELNVNALELEDSALYLCASSAGGWTDTQYFGPGTRLTVL.

The chain employs TRBV5-1 and TRBJ1-4; TRBD1 matches 7 bases. Germline loops: CDR1 SGHRS, CDR2 YFSETQ. CDR3 length equals 18 residues. Unmatched junction bases numbered 12, after V lost 4 bases and J lost 0 bases. As DNA, the CDR3 is TGCGCCAGCAGCCCAGGGACAGCCAGCATAGCAACTAATGAAAAACTGTTTTTT. Translated, it gives CASSPGTASIATNEKLFF.

The chain employs TRBV9 and TRBJ2-1; 7 positions match TRBD1. With V trimmed by 3 bases and J by 12 bases, 18 bases remained unmatched. Germline CDR1 SGDLS, CDR2 YYNGEE. The CDR3 spans 16 residues. This chain's CDR3 is CASSGRAGTADLVQFF. In DNA, the CDR3 is TGTGCCAGCAGCGGGCGAGCCGGGACAGCCGATTTAGTGCAGTTCTTC.

J is TRBJ2-3 and V is TRBV19; D is uncertain. V lost 6 bases, J lost 4 bases, and 17 bases lay in between. The CDR3 contains 15 residues. Per germline, CDR1 LNHDA and CDR2 SQIVND (reference sequence). CDR3 region: CASSSSPSWADTQYF. Here the CDR3 DNA reads TGTGCCAGTAGCTCCAGCCCGTCGTGGGCAGATACGCAGTATTTT.

The rearrangement links TRBV7-2 to TRBJ2-5, with 13 bases fitting TRBD2. Germline V gene lookup returns CDR1 SGHTA and CDR2 FQGNSA. V lost 5 bases, J lost 3 bases, and 3 bases stayed unmatched. The CDR3 covers 15 residues. The CDR3 loop reads CASSLTSGGEETQYF. DNA of the CDR3: TGTGCCAGCAGCCTCACTAGCGGGGGGGAAGAGACCCAGTACTTC.

This rearrangement joins TRBV3-1 (or the pseudogene TRBV3-2) to TRBJ2-1, with 9 bases lining up with TRBD2. The germline V gene encodes CDR1 LGHDT and CDR2 YNNKEL (reference sequence). This CDR3 comprises 17 residues. V lost 4 bases to trimming and J lost 7 bases; unmatched junction nucleotides: 14. The CDR3 DNA follows: TGTGCCAGCAGCCTAATCTTAGCGGGAGAGGGGAGGAATGAGCAGTTCTTC. This sequence encodes CASSLILAGEGRNEQFF.

This chain joins TRBV7-9 and TRBJ1-6; D uncertain. Trimming stripped 1 base from V and 9 bases from J, with 4 bases between. This CDR3 contains 12 residues. The V gene's germline CDR1 is SEHNR and CDR2 FQNEAQ (reference sequence). For the CDR3, the DNA is TGTGCCAGCAGCTTAGAGGGTTCACCCCTCCACTTT. This sequence encodes CASSLEGSPLHF.

J is TRBJ2-7 and V is TRBV30; the match to TRBD2 covers 7 bases. The CDR3 loop spans 15 amino acids. V lost 0 bases to trimming and J lost 5 bases; unmatched junction nucleotides: 10. CDR1 is GTSNPN, CDR2 SVGIG, per germline (reference sequence). The CDR3 region has the DNA TGTGCCTGGAGTGTAGCTGGCGGGAGAACGGACGAGCAGTACTTC. This encodes CAWSVAGGRTDEQYF.

The V call is TRBV15, the J call TRBJ2-7; D unclear. Germline CDR1 is LNHNV and CDR2 is YYDKDF (reference sequence). This CDR3 spans 16 amino acids. Trimming stripped 0 bases from V and 0 bases from J, with 12 bases between. The CDR3 region is CATSRDLIRSSYEQYF. Written as DNA, the CDR3 is TGTGCCACCAGCAGAGACTTGATCAGAAGCTCCTACGAGCAGTACTTC.

The gene calls are TRBV5-6 and TRBJ2-5; unclear D gene. The CDR3 has 16 residues. Per germline, CDR1 SGHDT and CDR2 YYEEEE. V lost 0 bases and J lost 3, with 15 bases in between. This CDR3 reads CASSLARASWEETQYF. In DNA form, the CDR3 reads TGTGCCAGCAGCTTGGCCCGGGCGAGCTGGGAAGAGACCCAGTACTTC.

V usage is TRBV7-8 and J usage is TRBJ1-3, with 9 bases fitting TRBD1. The CDR3 is 15 amino acids. The germline V gene has CDR1 SGHVS and CDR2 FQNEAQ. Unmatched junction bases numbered 8, after V lost 7 bases and J lost 4 bases. The CDR3 sequence is CASTFQTGGGNTIYF. Written as DNA, the CDR3 is TGTGCCAGCACCTTCCAGACAGGGGGAGGAAACACCATATATTTT. Variable domain in full (rest from reference TRBV7-8 and TRBJ1-3): GAGVSQSPRYKVAKRGQDVALRCDPISGHVSLFWYQQALGQGPEFLTYFQNEAQLDKSGLPSDRFFAERPEGSVSTLKIQRTQQEDSAVYLCASTFQTGGGNTIYFGEGSWLTVV.

This chain links TRBV24-1 with TRBJ1-2, with D uncertain. The CDR3 spans 12 residues. CDR1 is KGHDR and CDR2 is SFDVKD in the germline V gene. The V end was cut by 5 bases, the J end by 2 bases, with 5 bases between. CDR3 nucleotides: TGTGCCACCAGTGTAGGGAACTATGGCTACACCTTC. Translation: CATSVGNYGYTF.

The J gene is TRBJ2-7, the V gene TRBV5-1, with D maybe TRBD2 (5 bases). The CDR3 totals 13 residues. Trimming took off 4 bases at V and 3 bases at J, with 11 bases between the two ends. CDR1 is SGHRS and CDR2 is YFSETQ in the germline V gene. The CDR3 coding sequence is TGCGCCAGCAGCCGGGATCTGGTCTACGAGCAGTACTTC. Translated: CASSRDLVYEQYF.

The gene calls are TRBV7-6 and TRBJ1-5; D may be TRBD1 (6 bases). The CDR3 sequence is 17 residues long. CDR1 is SGHVS, CDR2 FNYEAQ, per germline. V was pared by 0 bases and J by 1 base, with 13 bases between. The CDR3 loop is CASSLAGAGASNQPQHF. CDR3 nucleotide sequence: TGTGCCAGCAGCTTAGCCGGGGCAGGGGCGAGCAATCAGCCCCAGCATTTT. The full variable domain, its missing parts supplied by reference TRBV7-6 and TRBJ1-5, is GAGVSQSPRYKVTKRGQDVALRCDPISGHVSLYWYRQALGQGPEFLTYFNYEAQQDKSGLPNDRFSAERPEGSISTLTIQRTEQRDSAMYRCASSLAGAGASNQPQHFGDGTRLSIL.

This clone was observed a single time. This chain joins TRBV7-9 and TRBJ1-5, with D possibly matching TRBD1 (5 bases). Per germline, CDR1 SEHNR and CDR2 FQNEAQ (reference sequence). This CDR3 has 15 residues. V lost 5 bases, J lost 3 bases, and 14 bases lay in between. CDR3 loop: CASSPGLTLNQPQHF. The CDR3 DNA reads as TGTGCCAGCAGCCCAGGGCTGACCCTCAATCAGCCCCAGCATTTT.

This chain uses TRBV5-4 with TRBJ1-2, with 8 bases matching TRBD1. The V and J ends lost 6 bases and 4 bases, in that order; junction bases with no gene match: 14. Germline V gives CDR1 SGHNT, CDR2 YYREEE (reference sequence). The CDR3 extends over 16 amino acids. The CDR3 DNA reads TGTGCCAGCACCACTCAGCAGGGGGCAGGGACCTATGGCTACACCTTC. Translated, it gives CASTTQQGAGTYGYTF.

The V call is TRBV5-1, the J call TRBJ2-7; D might be TRBD1 or TRBD2, each matching 5 bases. The germline CDR1 and CDR2 sequences are SGHRS and YFSETQ. V was shortened by 4 bases and J by 2 bases, with 13 bases between the two germline ends. CDR3 length equals 14 residues. The CDR3 sequence is CASSEGDDTYEQYF. CDR3 bases: TGCGCCAGCAGCGAAGGGGACGACACCTACGAGCAGTACTTC. The complete variable domain, with remaining parts taken from reference TRBV5-1 and TRBJ2-7, reads KAGVTQTPRYLIKTRGQQVTLSCSPISGHRSVSWYQQTPGQGLQFLFEYFSETQRNKGNFPGRFSGRQFSNSRSEMNVSTLELGDSALYLCASSEGDDTYEQYFGPGTRLTVT.

Concerning this clone: The junction differs from germline at one of its ends, possibly a read error. The rearrangement uses TRBV5-5 and TRBJ1-2; D is uncertain. This CDR3 has 16 residues. Germline V gene sequence: CDR1 SGHKS, CDR2 YYEKEE (reference sequence). This CDR3 reads CASSLGGGSPNYGYTF. As DNA, the CDR3 is TGTGCCAGCAGCTTGGGGGGAGGGAGTCCTAACTACGGCTACACCTTC.

The chain carries TRBV11-2 and TRBJ2-2; maybe TRBD2 (5 bases). Germline CDR1 is SGHAT and CDR2 is FQNNGV. The CDR3 totals 14 residues. V lost 5 bases to trimming and J lost 7 bases, with 14 bases between them. This chain's CDR3 is CASSRYSVVGELFF. The CDR3 nucleotides are TGTGCCAGCAGCAGATATAGCGTTGTCGGGGAGCTGTTTTTT.

The chain has TRBV19 and TRBJ2-7; D may match TRBD1 or TRBD2 (5 bases each). CDR3 length: 14 residues. Trimming took 4 bases from V and 2 from J, leaving 12 bases between them. Germline CDR1 reads LNHDA; CDR2 reads SQIVND (reference sequence). The DNA for the CDR3 is TGTGCCAGTAGTAGAACTAGGGGAGCCTACGAGCAGTACTTC. Its translation: CASSRTRGAYEQYF.

This chain links TRBV3-1 (or the pseudogene TRBV3-2) with TRBJ2-2; 7 bases are shared with TRBD2. The CDR3 totals 16 residues. Germline CDR1 LGHDT, CDR2 YNNKEL (reference sequence). After removal of 0 bases from V and 4 bases from J, the junction contained 5 bases not matched to a gene. The CDR3, as DNA: TGTGCCAGCAGCCAAGATGGGAGGGCGGGCACCGGGGAGCTGTTTTTT. Translation: CASSQDGRAGTGELFF.

The J gene is TRBJ1-3, the V gene TRBV2; D is uncertain. V dropped 3 bases and J dropped 6 bases, with 12 bases sitting between them. There are 14 residues in the CDR3. Germline V gene data show CDR1 as SNHLY and CDR2 as FYNNEI. In DNA, the CDR3 is TGTGCCAGCAGTGAGGAGCCTAGGGAAAACACCATATATTTT. Its translation: CASSEEPRENTIYF.

The CDR3 DNA reads as TGTGCCAGTAGTCAGCGGGCCGGCGAGCAGTACTTC. Translation: CASSQRAGEQYF. The chain is built from TRBV19 and TRBJ2-7; TRBD2 is a possible D gene (6 bases). The ends were cut back, 5 bases at V and 6 bases at J, with 11 bases in the middle. The germline V gene encodes CDR1 LNHDA and CDR2 SQIVND (reference sequence). CDR3 size: 12 residues.

This chain links TRBV19 with TRBJ1-5; D remains unclear. The CDR3 covers 14 residues. Germline V gives CDR1 LNHDA, CDR2 SQIVND (reference sequence). The CDR3 DNA sequence: TGTGCTTCCTCCCAAGGGAGTCTAGGTCAGCCCCAGCATTTT. It is translated as CASSQGSLGQPQHF.

CDR3 residues: CASSRRHNRVTSYNEQFF. The CDR3 nucleotides are TGTGCCAGCAGCCGCAGACACAACAGGGTAACATCCTACAATGAGCAGTTCTTC. The V call is TRBV7-8, the J call TRBJ2-1; D is possibly TRBD1 (6 bases). The CDR3 consists of 18 residues. V was clipped by 5 bases and J by 1 base, with 21 bases between them. The germline gives CDR1 SGHVS, CDR2 FQNEAQ.

This rearrangement joins TRBV6-1 to TRBJ1-5; the D is unclear. V lost 3 bases, J lost 2 bases, and 11 bases lay in between. CDR1 and CDR2 (germline): MNHNS, SASEGT. This CDR3 is built from 15 residues. CDR3 protein: CASSEEGSGNQPQHF. DNA of the CDR3: TGTGCCAGCAGTGAGGAGGGCAGTGGCAATCAGCCCCAGCATTTT.